A single sample is the source of the 6 T cell receptor beta chains below, sequenced in a study of T-cell memory formation after mild COVID-19. One entry per CDR3 protein results from TCRdb running MiXCR on the 5' RACE reads. This table has fewer than 550,000 distinct CDR3 sequences, over 15% appearing once. Sequencing was done on a sample of PBMCs or a T cell subset sorted from them (not recorded which). The receptors derive from an adult woman who had mild COVID-19 (a few samples of this study predate the infection). Cell type and time point are not known.

The chain employs TRBV7-2 and TRBJ1-2; D remains unclear. Trimming removed 7 bases at V and 5 bases at J, with 20 bases between. The germline gives CDR1 SGHTA, CDR2 FQGNSA. This CDR3 comprises 15 residues. DNA for the CDR3: TGTGCCAGCACGAGGTTTACTAGTGGATTATATGGCTACACCTTC. Residues: CASTRFTSGLYGYTF.

This chain connects TRBV21-1 to TRBJ2-4; TRBD1, as called in the table, went unchecked against the DNA. TRBV21-1 is an annotated pseudogene. The CDR3 has 17 amino acids. CDR3 coding DNA: TGTGCCAGCAGCAAAAGCGGACAGGGGAAGGCCAAAAACATTCAGTACTTC. Encoded protein: CASSKSGQGKAKNIQYF.

This clonotype appeared a few times. This chain joins TRBV7-9 and TRBJ2-3; D remains ambiguous. Deletions cut 4 bases from V and 5 bases from J, with 13 bases between. Germline CDR1 reads SEHNR; CDR2 reads FQNEAQ (reference sequence). CDR3 length: 14 amino acids. CDR3 DNA sequence: TGTGCCAGCAGCTCCGGTAATGGAAAAGATACGCAGTATTTT. Translating gives CASSSGNGKDTQYF.

The chain recombines TRBV7-6 with TRBJ2-7; TRBD2 agrees at 8 bases. The junction had 10 bases not matched to a gene; V was cut back by 1 base and J by 5 bases. The germline V gene encodes CDR1 SGHVS and CDR2 FNYEAQ. The CDR3 covers 16 residues. CDR3 nucleotide sequence: TGTGCCAGCAGCTTAGGAAAAGCGGGAGTCTCGAACGAGCAGTACTTC. It yields the protein CASSLGKAGVSNEQYF.

The chain employs TRBV24-1 and TRBJ1-5; D not certain. Germline V gene lookup returns CDR1 KGHDR and CDR2 SFDVKD. This CDR3 region has 14 residues. Trimming shortened V by 5 bases and J by 0 bases, and 7 bases separated the two germline ends. Written as DNA, the CDR3 is TGTGCCACCAGTGTGGGGTATAGCAATCAGCCCCAGCATTTT. Translated: CATSVGYSNQPQHF.

In this sample, this clonotype turned up a few times. The chain combines TRBV4-1 with TRBJ2-7; 7 nucleotides agree with TRBD2. V lost 0 bases, J lost 4 bases, and 12 bases stayed unmatched. This CDR3 is 17 amino acids long. Germline V lookup: CDR1 MGHRA, CDR2 YSYEKL. CDR3 DNA: TGCGCCAGCAGCCAAGAAGTAGCCAGTGCGGGGGTATACGAGCAGTACTTC. Protein sequence: CASSQEVASAGVYEQYF.